This TCR beta chain was sequenced during a study of regulatory T cells in long-lasting Graves disease. CDR3 length: 15 residues. V lost 1 base to trimming and J lost 2 bases, with 12 bases between them. Germline V gene data show CDR1 as SGHTA and CDR2 as FQGTGA. Described time point: persistent/refractory GD, antithyroid drugs over 5 years with positive TRAb. RNA isolated from PBMCs was used to make the TCR library. iRepertoire HTBI primers and Arm-PCR of CDR3 regions built TCR beta libraries. TCRdb used MiXCR to reprocess the multiplex PCR reads, holding one entry per CDR3 protein. The table includes a few hundred thousand distinct CDR3 sequences, around 22% detected once. The table lists this clonotype with a few counts. Its antigen is not known. Study findings and constraints: Because few samples were included, accuracy may have been lower. Gene preferences differed: TRBV28, TRBJ1-2, TRBJ2-5 in persistent cases. The persistent group shared roughly 2,700 public clonotypes, more than the roughly 970 shared by new patients.

The specimen was peripheral blood mononuclear cells (PBMCs), collected when the disease was refractory, from a patient treated with antithyroid drugs. This chain connects TRBV7-3 to TRBJ2-7; no clear D gene. This clonotype was obtained from a female donor with Graves disease. The CDR3 loop reads CASSLNRGLAYEQYF. The DNA for the CDR3 is TGTGCCAGCAGCTTAAATAGAGGTCTCGCCTACGAGCAGTACTTC.